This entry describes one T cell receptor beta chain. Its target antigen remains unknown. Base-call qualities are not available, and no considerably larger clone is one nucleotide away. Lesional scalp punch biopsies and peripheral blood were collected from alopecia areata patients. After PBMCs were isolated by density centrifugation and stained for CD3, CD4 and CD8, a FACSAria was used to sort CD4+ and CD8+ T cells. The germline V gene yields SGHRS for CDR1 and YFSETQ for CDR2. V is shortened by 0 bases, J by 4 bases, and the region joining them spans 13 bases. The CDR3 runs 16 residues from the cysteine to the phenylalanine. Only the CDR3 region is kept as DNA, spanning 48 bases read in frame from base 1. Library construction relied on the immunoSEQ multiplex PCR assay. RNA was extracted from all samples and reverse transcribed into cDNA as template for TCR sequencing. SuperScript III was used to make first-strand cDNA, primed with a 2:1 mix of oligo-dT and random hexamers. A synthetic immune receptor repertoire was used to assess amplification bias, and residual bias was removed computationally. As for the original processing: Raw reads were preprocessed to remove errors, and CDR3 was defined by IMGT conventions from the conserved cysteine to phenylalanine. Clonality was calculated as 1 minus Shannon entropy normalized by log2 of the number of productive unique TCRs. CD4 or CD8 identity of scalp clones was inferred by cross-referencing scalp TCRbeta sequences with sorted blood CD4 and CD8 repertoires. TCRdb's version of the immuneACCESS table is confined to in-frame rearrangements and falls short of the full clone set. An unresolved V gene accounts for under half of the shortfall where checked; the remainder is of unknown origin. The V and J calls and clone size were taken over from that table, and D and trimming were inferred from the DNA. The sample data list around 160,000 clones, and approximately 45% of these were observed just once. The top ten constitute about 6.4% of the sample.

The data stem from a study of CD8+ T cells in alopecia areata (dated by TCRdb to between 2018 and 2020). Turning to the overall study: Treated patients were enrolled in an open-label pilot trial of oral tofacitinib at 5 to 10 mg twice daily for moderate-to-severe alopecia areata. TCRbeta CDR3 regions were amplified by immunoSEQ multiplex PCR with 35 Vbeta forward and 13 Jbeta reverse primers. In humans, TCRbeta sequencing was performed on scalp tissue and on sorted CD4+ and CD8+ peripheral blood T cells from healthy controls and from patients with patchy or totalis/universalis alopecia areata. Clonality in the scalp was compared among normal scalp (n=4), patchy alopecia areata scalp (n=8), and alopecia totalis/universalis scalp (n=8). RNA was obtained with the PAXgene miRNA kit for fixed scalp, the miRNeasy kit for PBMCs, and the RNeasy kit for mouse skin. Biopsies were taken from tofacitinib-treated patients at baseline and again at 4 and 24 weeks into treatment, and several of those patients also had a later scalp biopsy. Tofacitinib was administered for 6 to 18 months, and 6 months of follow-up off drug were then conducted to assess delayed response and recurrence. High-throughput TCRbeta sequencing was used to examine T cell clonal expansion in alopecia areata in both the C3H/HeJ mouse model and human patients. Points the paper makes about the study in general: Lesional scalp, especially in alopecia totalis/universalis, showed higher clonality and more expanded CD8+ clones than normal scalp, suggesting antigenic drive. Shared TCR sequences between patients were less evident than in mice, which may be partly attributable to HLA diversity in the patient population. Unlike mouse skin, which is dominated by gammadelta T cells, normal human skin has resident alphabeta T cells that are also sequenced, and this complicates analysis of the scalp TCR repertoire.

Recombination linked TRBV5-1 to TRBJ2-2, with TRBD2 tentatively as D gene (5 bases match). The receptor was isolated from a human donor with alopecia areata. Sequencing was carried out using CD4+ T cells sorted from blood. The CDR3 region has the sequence CASSLAVIGGTGELFF. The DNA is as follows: TGCGCCAGCAGCTTGGCGGTTATCGGAGGCACCGGGGAGCTGTTTTTT.